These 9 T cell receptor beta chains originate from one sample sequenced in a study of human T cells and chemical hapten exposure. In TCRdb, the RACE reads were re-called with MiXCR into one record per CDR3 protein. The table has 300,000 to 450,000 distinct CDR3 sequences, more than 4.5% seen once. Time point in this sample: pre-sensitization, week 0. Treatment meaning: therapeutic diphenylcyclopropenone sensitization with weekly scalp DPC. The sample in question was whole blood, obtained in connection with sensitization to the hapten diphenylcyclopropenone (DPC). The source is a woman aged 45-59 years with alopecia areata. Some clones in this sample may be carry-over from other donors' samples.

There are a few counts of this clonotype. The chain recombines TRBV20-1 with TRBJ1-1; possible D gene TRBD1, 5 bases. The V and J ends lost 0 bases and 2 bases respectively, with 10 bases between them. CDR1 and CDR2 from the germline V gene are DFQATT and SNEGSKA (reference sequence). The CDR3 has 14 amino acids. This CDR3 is CSARDGAVNTEAFF. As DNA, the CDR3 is TGCAGTGCTAGAGATGGGGCAGTAAACACTGAAGCTTTCTTT.

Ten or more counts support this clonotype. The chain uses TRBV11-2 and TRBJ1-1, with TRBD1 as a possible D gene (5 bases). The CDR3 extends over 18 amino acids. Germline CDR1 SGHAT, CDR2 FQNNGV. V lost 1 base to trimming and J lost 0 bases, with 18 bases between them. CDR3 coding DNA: TGTGCCAGCAGCTTAGGGCGACAGTTGCGAGGGATGAACACTGAAGCTTTCTTT. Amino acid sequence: CASSLGRQLRGMNTEAFF.

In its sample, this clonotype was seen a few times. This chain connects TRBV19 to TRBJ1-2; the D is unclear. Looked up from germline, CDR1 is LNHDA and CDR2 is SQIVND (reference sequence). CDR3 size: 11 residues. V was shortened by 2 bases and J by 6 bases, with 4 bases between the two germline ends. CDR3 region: CASSIWDGYTF. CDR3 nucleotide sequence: TGTGCCAGTAGTATATGGGATGGCTACACCTTC.

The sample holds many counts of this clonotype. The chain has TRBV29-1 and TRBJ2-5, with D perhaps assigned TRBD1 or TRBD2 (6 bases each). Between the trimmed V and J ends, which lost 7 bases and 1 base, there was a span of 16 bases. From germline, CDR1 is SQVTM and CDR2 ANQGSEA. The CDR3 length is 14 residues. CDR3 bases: TGCAGCGCCCGGAGGGGGTTTCTCCAAGAGACCCAGTACTTC. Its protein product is CSARRGFLQETQYF.

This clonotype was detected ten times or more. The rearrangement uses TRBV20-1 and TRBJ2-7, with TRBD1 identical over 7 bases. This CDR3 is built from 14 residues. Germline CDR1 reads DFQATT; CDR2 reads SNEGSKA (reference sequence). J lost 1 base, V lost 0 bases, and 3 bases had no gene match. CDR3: CSARDLQGSYEQYF. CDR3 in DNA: TGCAGTGCTAGAGATCTACAGGGGTCCTACGAGCAGTACTTC.

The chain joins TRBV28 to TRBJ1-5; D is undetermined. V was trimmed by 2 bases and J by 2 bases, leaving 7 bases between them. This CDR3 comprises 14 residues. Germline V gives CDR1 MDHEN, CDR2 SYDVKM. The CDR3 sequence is CASSLARGNQPQHF. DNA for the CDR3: TGTGCCAGCAGTTTAGCCAGAGGCAATCAGCCCCAGCATTTT.

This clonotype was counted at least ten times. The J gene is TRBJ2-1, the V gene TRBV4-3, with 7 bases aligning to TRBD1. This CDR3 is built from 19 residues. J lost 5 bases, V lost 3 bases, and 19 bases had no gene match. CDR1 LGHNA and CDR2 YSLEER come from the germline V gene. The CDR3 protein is CASSHFRGGSGGPHNEQFF. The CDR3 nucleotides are TGCGCCAGCAGCCACTTTAGAGGGGGATCAGGGGGACCTCACAATGAGCAGTTCTTC.

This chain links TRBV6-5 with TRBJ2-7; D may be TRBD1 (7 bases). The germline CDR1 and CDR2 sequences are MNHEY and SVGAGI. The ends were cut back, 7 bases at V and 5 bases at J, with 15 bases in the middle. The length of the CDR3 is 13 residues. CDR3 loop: CASKEGAVNEQYF. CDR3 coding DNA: TGTGCCAGCAAGGAGGGGGCTGTGAACGAGCAGTACTTC.

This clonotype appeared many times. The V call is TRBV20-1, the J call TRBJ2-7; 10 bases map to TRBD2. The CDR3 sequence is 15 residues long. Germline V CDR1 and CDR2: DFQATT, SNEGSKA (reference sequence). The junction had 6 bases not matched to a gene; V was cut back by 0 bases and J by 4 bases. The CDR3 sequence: CSARDLVAGGYEQYF. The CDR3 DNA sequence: TGCAGTGCTAGAGATCTGGTAGCGGGAGGTTACGAGCAGTACTTC.